This T cell receptor beta chain was found in a study of OX40 agonist ivuxolimab in advanced cancers. Background on the study: At doses from 0.01 to 10 mg/kg, patients were given intravenous ivuxolimab every 2 weeks. Dose-escalation patients were diagnosed with hepatocellular carcinoma, melanoma, renal cell cancer or head and neck cancer. Points from the study as a whole: Expansion of clones was among the lowest in partial responders at 0.1-3.0 mg/kg. Nonresponders, in some cases, also had low normalized T-cell clonal expansion.

Only in-frame clones appear in the TCRdb table, and some are missing; sequencing was by immunoSEQ multiplex PCR. This repertoire shows tens of thousands of clones, 65% to 85% found once; its top ten account for less than 4%. This CDR3 region has 13 residues. V was cut by 1 base and J by 9 bases, with 7 bases left in between. The germline V gene has CDR1 MGHRA and CDR2 YSYEKL. Notes on this clone: Its antigen is not known.

This sample comprised CD4+ or CD8+ T cells sorted from blood, obtained in a trial of the OX40 agonist ivuxolimab. This receptor was taken from an adult with an advanced solid tumor such as melanoma, head and neck, liver or kidney cancer. The chain recombines TRBV4-1 with TRBJ1-6; no reliable D call. CDR3 nucleotides: TGCGCCAGCAGCCAAGGATCGGCTTCACCCCTCCACTTT. Its protein is CASSQGSASPLHF.